This T cell receptor beta chain was found in a study of vaccination and CD4 T cells after COVID-19. The overall study: Blood was drawn a median around 70 days post second dose, range 14 to 241.

This clonotype was recorded only once. Antigen unknown. Time point: late sampling 161 to 241 days after vaccination in three convalescent patients. Treatment indicated: roughly ten-day PBMC culture with coronavirus spike peptide pools or control peptides (ViraFEST assay). CD4+ T cells that had been cultured provided DNA sequenced with the Oncomine TCR Beta short-read assay. TCRdb used MiXCR to reprocess the PCR reads, holding one entry per CDR3 protein. This table holds around 30,000 distinct CDR3 sequences, around 33% found once. V shed 1 base and J shed 6 bases, with 9 bases lying between them. Germline V gene lookup returns CDR1 SEHNR and CDR2 FQNEAQ (reference sequence). CDR3 size: 14 residues.

This TCR was recovered from a human donor who had recovered from COVID-19. The chain joins TRBV7-9 to TRBJ1-4, with D possibly matching TRBD1 (5 bases). The sample in question was CD4+ T cells from blood, cultured in vitro, obtained about 7 months after SARS-CoV-2 vaccination. CDR3 sequence: CASSLGGLDEKLFF. CDR3 coding DNA: TGTGCCAGCAGCTTAGGGGGCCTCGATGAAAAACTGTTTTTT.